These T cell receptor beta chains were read from a single sample in a study of blood T cell repertoires in COVID-19. TCRdb keeps only in-frame clones here, not all; method: immunoSEQ multiplex PCR. This repertoire shows 55,000 or so clones, about 90% found once; its top ten account for around 8.5%. The sequencing input was peripheral blood. The receptors shown here come from a man in his 60s with active COVID-19. The CDR3 runs from the conserved cysteine through the conserved F or W. D genes are given only for firm matches. Clone size appears in some rows only: once, few, many, or a class for an expanded clone.

V gene	clone size	D gene	J gene	CDR3 protein	CDR3 DNA
TRBV10-3	-	-	TRBJ1-3	CAISEYGYSGNTIYF	TGTGCCATCAGTGAATACGGGTACTCTGGAAACACCATATATTTT
TRBV7-9	-	TRBD2	TRBJ2-3	CASSPGTSGRTDTQYF	TGTGCCAGCAGCCCCGGGACTAGCGGGAGAACAGATACGCAGTATTTT
TRBV27	-	TRBD1	TRBJ2-6	CASRKTGGAFPGANVLTF	TGTGCCAGCAGGAAGACAGGGGGAGCGTTTCCTGGGGCCAACGTCCTGACTTTC
TRBV25-1	-	TRBD1	TRBJ2-5	CASSARDRAETQYF	TGTGCCAGCAGTGCCCGGGACAGGGCGGAGACCCAGTACTTC
TRBV18	-	-	TRBJ2-3	CASSPEWASANTDTQYF	TGTGCCAGCTCACCAGAGTGGGCTAGCGCGAACACAGATACGCAGTATTTT
TRBV14	-	-	TRBJ1-5	CASSQLGEDQPQHF	TGTGCCAGCAGCCAACTGGGAGAGGATCAGCCCCAGCATTTT
TRBV5-1	-	-	TRBJ2-3	CASSRAPDTQYF	TGCGCCAGCAGCCGCGCCCCAGATACGCAGTATTTT
TRBV7-6	-	-	TRBJ1-3	CASSLVGGISGNTIYF	TGTGCCAGCAGCTTAGTGGGGGGGATCTCTGGAAACACCATATATTTT
TRBV5-4	-	TRBD1	TRBJ2-2	CASSYGQGHTGELFF	TGTGCCAGCAGCTATGGACAGGGACACACCGGGGAGCTGTTTTTT
TRBV27	-	-	TRBJ1-5	CASSFQGNQPQHF	TGTGCCAGCAGTTTCCAGGGCAATCAGCCCCAGCATTTT
TRBV29-1	-	TRBD1	TRBJ2-2	CSVLRGGTGRTGELFF	TGCAGCGTCCTCAGGGGGGGGACAGGGCGCACCGGGGAGCTGTTTTTT
TRBV5-1	-	-	TRBJ2-2	CASSLEQNTGELFF	TGCGCCAGCAGCTTGGAACAGAACACCGGGGAGCTGTTTTTT
TRBV18	-	TRBD2	TRBJ2-2	CASSRTSGGTTGELFF	TGTGCCAGCTCAAGGACTAGCGGGGGAACCACCGGGGAGCTGTTTTTT
TRBV7-3	-	-	TRBJ2-3	CASSGWTREDTQYF	TGTGCCAGCAGTGGGTGGACGAGGGAAGATACGCAGTATTTT
TRBV27	-	TRBD2	TRBJ2-7	CASSTRRSGVGEQYF	TGTGCCAGCAGTACCCGTCGTAGCGGGGTTGGCGAGCAGTACTTC
TRBV12-3/TRBV12-4	-	-	TRBJ1-4	CASSLARHKLFF	TGTGCCAGCAGTTTAGCGCGTCATAAACTGTTTTTT
TRBV3-1/TRBV3-2	-	-	TRBJ2-1	CASSQVGAPLQGQFF	TGTGCCAGCAGCCAAGTGGGCGCGCCCTTACAGGGGCAGTTCTTC
TRBV7-3	-	TRBD1	TRBJ1-1	CASSPIPVGQGNTEAFF	TGTGCCAGCAGCCCGATCCCGGTTGGACAGGGGAACACTGAAGCTTTCTTT
TRBV29-1	-	-	TRBJ1-2	CSVDPGKGYTF	TGCAGCGTTGATCCGGGGAAGGGCTACACCTTC
TRBV7-9	-	-	TRBJ1-5	CASSLDISNQPQHF	TGTGCCAGCAGTTTGGACATTAGCAATCAGCCCCAGCATTTT
TRBV6-4	-	-	TRBJ2-6	CASSPQGASGANVLTF	TGTGCCAGCAGTCCCCAAGGGGCCTCTGGGGCCAACGTCCTGACTTTC
TRBV7-6	few	TRBD1	TRBJ2-7	CASSLAGGQDYEQYF	TGTGCCAGCAGCTTAGCGGGGGGACAGGACTACGAGCAGTACTTC
TRBV5-1	-	-	TRBJ2-4	CASRRTRVPDGSIQYF	TGCGCCAGCAGACGCACCCGGGTTCCCGACGGTAGCATTCAGTACTTC
TRBV7-8	once	TRBD2	TRBJ2-1	CASSPGTISYNEQFF	TGTGCCAGCAGCCCCGGGACTATATCCTACAATGAGCAGTTCTTC
TRBV2	-	TRBD1	TRBJ1-1	CASGRSTGDTEAFF	TGTGCCAGCGGGCGTTCGACAGGGGACACTGAAGCTTTCTTT
TRBV5-1	-	-	TRBJ2-7	CASSLSDGSSYEQYF	TGCGCCAGCAGCTTGTCTGACGGGAGTTCCTACGAGCAGTACTTC
TRBV6-6	-	TRBD1	TRBJ1-2	CAGQGNYGYTF	TGTGCCGGACAGGGTAACTATGGCTACACCTTC
TRBV2	-	TRBD2	TRBJ2-5	CASSEGGLAGLGQETQYF	TGTGCCAGCAGTGAAGGAGGACTAGCGGGACTTGGCCAAGAGACCCAGTACTTC
TRBV24-1	once	TRBD2	TRBJ2-1	CATSDHKLAGEGNEQFF	TGTGCCACCAGTGATCACAAACTAGCGGGGGAGGGCAATGAGCAGTTCTTC
TRBV19	-	TRBD1	TRBJ1-5	CASSIGTGASNQPQHF	TGTGCCAGTAGTATAGGGACAGGGGCCAGCAATCAGCCCCAGCATTTT
TRBV2	-	-	TRBJ2-5	CASRGFTPLLTAQETQYF	TGTGCCAGCAGGGGATTCACCCCCTTACTGACAGCACAAGAGACCCAGTACTTC
TRBV5-1	-	-	TRBJ1-1	CASSLRIRGMNTEAFF	TGCGCCAGCAGCTTGCGGATCAGGGGCATGAACACTGAAGCTTTCTTT
TRBV9	-	TRBD2	TRBJ2-1	CASSVASGGHNEQFF	TGTGCCAGCAGCGTAGCCAGCGGGGGACACAATGAGCAGTTCTTC
TRBV5-1	once	TRBD1	TRBJ1-4	CASSLWTGDEKLFF	TGCGCCAGCAGCTTGTGGACAGGGGATGAAAAACTGTTTTTT
TRBV3-1/TRBV3-2	-	TRBD2	TRBJ2-3	CASSELAGGIRDTQYF	TGTGCCAGCAGCGAGTTGGCGGGAGGGATTAGGGATACGCAGTATTTT
TRBV19	-	TRBD2	TRBJ2-7	CASSIIAGGYEQYF	TGTGCCAGTAGTATAATAGCGGGTGGCTACGAGCAGTACTTC
TRBV12-3/TRBV12-4	-	TRBD2	TRBJ2-7	CASRRTSGDEQYF	TGTGCCAGCAGACGGACTAGCGGGGATGAGCAGTACTTC
TRBV30	-	TRBD1	TRBJ1-6	CAWSFPDRGRSPLHF	TGTGCCTGGAGTTTTCCAGACAGGGGGAGATCACCCCTCCACTTT
TRBV29-1	-	TRBD2	TRBJ2-5	CSVEVLAGAAETQYF	TGCAGCGTTGAAGTTCTAGCGGGAGCAGCGGAGACCCAGTACTTC